This T cell receptor beta chain was documented in a study of T-cell memory formation after mild COVID-19. V lost 3 bases to trimming and J lost 2 bases, with 11 bases between them. The CDR3 loop spans 14 amino acids. Germline V gene lookup returns CDR1 SGHNT and CDR2 YYREEE (reference sequence). This clonotype was recorded many times. MiXCR was run by TCRdb on the 5' RACE reads, yielding one entry per CDR3 protein. The sample yields 240,000 or so distinct CDR3 sequences, 8% to 10% seen once. This sequence was found in a young man who had mild COVID-19 (a few samples of this study predate the infection). Cell type and time point are not known. The chain couples TRBV5-4 to TRBJ2-5; tentative D call: TRBD2 (6 bases). The sample consisted of PBMCs or a T cell subset sorted from them (not recorded which). CDR3 nucleotides: TGTGCCAGCAGCTCCTCGACTAGGCAAGAGACCCAGTACTTC. Protein sequence: CASSSSTRQETQYF.